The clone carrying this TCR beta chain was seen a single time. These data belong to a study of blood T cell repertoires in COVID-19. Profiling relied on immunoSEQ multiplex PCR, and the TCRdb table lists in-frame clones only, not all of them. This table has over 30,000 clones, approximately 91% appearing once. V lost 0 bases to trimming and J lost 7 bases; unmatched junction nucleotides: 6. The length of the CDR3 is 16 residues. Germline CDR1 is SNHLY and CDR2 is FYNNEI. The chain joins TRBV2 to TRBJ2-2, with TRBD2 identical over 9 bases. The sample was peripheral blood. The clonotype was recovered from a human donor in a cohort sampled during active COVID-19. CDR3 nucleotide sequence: TGTGCCAGCAGTGAAGCTAGCGGGGGTTCTAGCGGGGAGCTGTTTTTT. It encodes CASSEASGGSSGELFF.